Sequencing of this T cell receptor beta chain was carried out in a study of blood T cell repertoires in COVID-19. Study background: Samples of COVID-19 (acute and convalescent) were obtained from the United States, Italy and Spain.

Per the authors' pipeline: Estimation of nucleated cell counts was performed using reference gene primer amplification. The protocol was immunoSEQ multiplex PCR, while the TCRdb copy is restricted to in-frame clones and leaves out a portion. D and trimming come from the DNA, and the V and J calls and clone size come from that table. The sample carries approximately 110,000 clones, 75% to 90% recorded once. The CDR3 extends over 15 amino acids. Germline CDR1 reads MNHEY; CDR2 reads SVGAGI. Losses at the gene ends were 5 bases for V and 3 bases for J; bases not matched to a gene: 9. The receptor comes from a woman of 80 years or more with acute or convalescent COVID-19. Sequencing input: peripheral blood. The chain joins TRBV6-5 to TRBJ1-1; 7 bases map to TRBD1. In DNA form, the CDR3 reads TGTGCCAGCAGTCCCATCGACAGGGTGTACACTGAAGCTTTCTTT. This encodes CASSPIDRVYTEAFF.